A selection of T cell receptor beta chains follows, all from one sample in a study of Ad26.COV2.S vaccination and SARS-CoV-2 variants. Assay: immunoSEQ multiplex PCR; the TCRdb copy retains only in-frame clones and omits some. Of a few hundred thousand clones listed, about 91% are singletons. The starting material was peripheral blood, obtained in a trial of Ad26.COV2.S vaccine versus placebo. These TCRs come from a person aged 18-65 years who received the Ad26.COV2.S COVID-19 vaccine or a placebo. The CDR3 runs from the conserved cysteine through the conserved F or W. The D gene is left open where the match is weak. For some rows the clone size is stated as once, few or many, or as a class when expanded; others skip it.

size | D | J | V | length | DNA | CDR3
- | TRBD2 | TRBJ2-2 | TRBV19 | 17 | TGTGCCAGTACCAAAACTGGGGGACTAGCGGGAACCGGGGAGCTGTTTTTT | CASTKTGGLAGTGELFF
- | - | TRBJ2-4 | TRBV18 | 14 | TGTGCCAGCTCACCGGACGGAGCCAAAAACATTCAGTACTTC | CASSPDGAKNIQYF
- | - | TRBJ2-1 | TRBV28 | 16 | TGTGCCAGCAGTTTCGCCTTGCGCGGAGGGAATAATGAGCAGTTCTTC | CASSFALRGGNNEQFF
- | - | TRBJ2-1 | TRBV19 | 17 | TGTGCCAGTAGTACTTGGGCTAGCGCCAATTCCTACAATGAGCAGTTCTTC | CASSTWASANSYNEQFF
- | TRBD2 | TRBJ2-1 | TRBV6-1 | 15 | TGTGCCAGCAGTGACCGGACTAGCGGGTTTAACGAGCAGTTCTTC | CASSDRTSGFNEQFF
- | TRBD1 | TRBJ1-3 | TRBV4-1 | 17 | TGCGCCAGCAGCCAAGATCCTACCGGGACAGGGGGAAACACCATATATTTT | CASSQDPTGTGGNTIYF
- | - | TRBJ2-1 | TRBV11-2 | 15 | TGTGCCAGCAGCCCCCACGAAAGGCCCTACAATGAGCAGTTCTTC | CASSPHERPYNEQFF
- | TRBD1 | TRBJ1-4 | TRBV5-5 | 14 | TGTGCCAGCAGTATAGGGACAGGGCAGGAAAAACTGTTTTTT | CASSIGTGQEKLFF
- | - | TRBJ1-2 | TRBV7-9 | 12 | TGTGCCAGCAGCGCCGAGCACTATGGCTACACCTTC | CASSAEHYGYTF
once | TRBD2 | TRBJ2-5 | TRBV30 | 15 | TGTGCCTGGAGTGTACCTACGGGAGGGAGCGAGACCCAGTACTTC | CAWSVPTGGSETQYF
- | - | TRBJ2-3 | TRBV9 | 16 | TGTGCCAGCAGCCCACGTCCCGGGACGATTCTGGATACGCAGTATTTT | CASSPRPGTILDTQYF
- | - | TRBJ1-3 | TRBV7-2 | 17 | TGTGCCAGCAGCTTACGGGCCAGGGCCGACTCTGGAAACACCATATATTTT | CASSLRARADSGNTIYF
- | - | TRBJ1-3 | TRBV21-1 | 13 | TGTGCCAGCAGCAAATTGAAGGGAAACACCATATATTTT | CASSKLKGNTIYF
- | - | TRBJ1-1 | TRBV7-8 | 15 | TGTGCCAGCAGCTTAGGCAGGGGATTGGGGACTGAAGCTTTCTTT | CASSLGRGLGTEAFF
- | - | TRBJ1-4 | TRBV6-6 | 14 | TGTGCCAGCCGAAACGGGCAGAACAATGAAAAACTGTTTTTT | CASRNGQNNEKLFF
- | - | TRBJ2-3 | TRBV19 | 14 | TGTGCCAGTAGTATAGACCGAAGCACAGATACGCAGTATTTT | CASSIDRSTDTQYF
- | - | TRBJ1-1 | TRBV4-3 | 11 | TGCGCCAGCGGACGGGGTACTGAAGCTTTCTTT | CASGRGTEAFF
- | - | TRBJ1-1 | TRBV28 | 14 | TGTGCCAGCAGACCCACACAGGGCTTCACTGAAGCTTTCTTT | CASRPTQGFTEAFF
many | - | TRBJ1-1 | TRBV11-3 | 17 | TGTGCCAGCAGCTTACCTCTCTTGACCGGGATGAACACTGAAGCTTTCTTT | CASSLPLLTGMNTEAFF
- | TRBD1 | TRBJ2-7 | TRBV9 | 14 | TGTGCCAGCAGCAGGGGGACAGCTCCTTACGAGCAGTACTTC | CASSRGTAPYEQYF
- | - | TRBJ2-1 | TRBV15 | 16 | TGTGCCACCAGCACCCGACCGCCTAGCTCCTACAATGAGCAGTTCTTC | CATSTRPPSSYNEQFF
- | - | TRBJ2-7 | TRBV7-8 | 15 | TGTGCCAGCAGCCCCGTCGGAATGAGGGGGGGCGAGCAGTACTTC | CASSPVGMRGGEQYF
- | - | TRBJ1-4 | TRBV7-2 | 15 | TGTGCCAGCAGCTTAGGAGGCGGGGGCTATGAAAAACTGTTTTTT | CASSLGGGGYEKLFF
once | - | TRBJ2-1 | TRBV2 | 13 | TGTGCCACCAAGGGCCGAGGTTACAATGAGCAGTTCTTC | CATKGRGYNEQFF
few | - | TRBJ2-1 | TRBV9 | 13 | TGTGCCAGCAGCGTAAGGACGTACAATGAGCAGTTCTTC | CASSVRTYNEQFF
- | - | TRBJ1-6 | TRBV20-1 | 14 | TGCAGTGCTAGTCCCGGGACTCTTAATTCACCCCTCCACTTT | CSASPGTLNSPLHF
- | TRBD1 | TRBJ2-7 | TRBV30 | 14 | TGTGCCTGGAGTAAGGGACAGGGCCCTCTCGAGCAGTACTTC | CAWSKGQGPLEQYF
- | - | TRBJ2-2 | TRBV5-1 | 16 | TGCGCCAGCAGCTTGGTCGGTAGCGGGAACACCGGGGAGCTGTTTTTT | CASSLVGSGNTGELFF
- | - | TRBJ1-2 | TRBV3-1/TRBV3-2 | 13 | TGTGCCAGCAGCCAAGGACAGGACTATGGCTACACCTTC | CASSQGQDYGYTF
- | - | TRBJ1-1 | TRBV18 | 16 | TGTGCCAGCTCACCAAATGGTCCGGGGGTGAACACTGAAGCTTTCTTT | CASSPNGPGVNTEAFF
- | - | TRBJ1-2 | TRBV28 | 13 | TGTGCCAGCAGTAATGGGGGAGGGCGGGGCTACACCTTC | CASSNGGGRGYTF
- | TRBD2 | TRBJ2-2 | TRBV9 | 16 | TGTGCCAGCAGCCCTACGACTAGCGGGTTCACCGGGGAGCTGTTTTTT | CASSPTTSGFTGELFF
- | - | TRBJ2-3 | TRBV10-3 | 14 | TGTGCCATCAGGGACCAGAGGGGCACAGATACGCAGTATTTT | CAIRDQRGTDTQYF
- | - | TRBJ1-5 | TRBV18 | 16 | TGTGCCAGCTCACCAAGTCGCGGAACAGGTCATCAGCCCCAGCATTTT | CASSPSRGTGHQPQHF
- | - | TRBJ1-5 | TRBV13 | 12 | TGTGCCAGCAGCTTAGCAAATCAGCCCCAGCATTTT | CASSLANQPQHF
- | - | TRBJ2-5 | TRBV19 | 13 | TGTGCCAGTAGTATAGGGTACGGCGAGACCCAGTACTTC | CASSIGYGETQYF
- | - | TRBJ1-1 | TRBV7-8 | 15 | TGTGCCAGCAGCTACCCGGGGCTTATCGGCACTGAAGCTTTCTTT | CASSYPGLIGTEAFF
few | - | TRBJ1-2 | TRBV4-1 | 15 | TGCGCCAGCAGCCAAGATCGTTGGGACTTGCCTGGCTACACCTTC | CASSQDRWDLPGYTF
few | - | TRBJ2-7 | TRBV25-1 | 13 | TGTGCCAGCAGTGGCTTCGCACTGTACGAGCAGTACTTC | CASSGFALYEQYF